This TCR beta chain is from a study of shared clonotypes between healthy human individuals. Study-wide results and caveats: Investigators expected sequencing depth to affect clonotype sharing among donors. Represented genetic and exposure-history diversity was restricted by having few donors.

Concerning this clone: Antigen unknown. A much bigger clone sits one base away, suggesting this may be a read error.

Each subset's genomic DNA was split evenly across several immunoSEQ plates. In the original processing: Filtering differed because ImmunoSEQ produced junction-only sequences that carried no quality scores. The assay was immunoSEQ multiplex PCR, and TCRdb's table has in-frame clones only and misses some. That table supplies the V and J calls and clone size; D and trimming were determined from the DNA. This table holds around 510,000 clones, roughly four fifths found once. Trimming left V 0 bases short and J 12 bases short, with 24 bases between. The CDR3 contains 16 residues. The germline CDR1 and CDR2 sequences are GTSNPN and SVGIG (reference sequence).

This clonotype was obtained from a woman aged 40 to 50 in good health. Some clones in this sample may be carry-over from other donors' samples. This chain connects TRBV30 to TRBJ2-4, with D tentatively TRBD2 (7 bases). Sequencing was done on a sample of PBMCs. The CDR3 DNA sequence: TGTGCCTGGAGTGTGGGCTTACGGACAGCGGGAAAAACTCAGTACTTC. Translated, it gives CAWSVGLRTAGKTQYF.